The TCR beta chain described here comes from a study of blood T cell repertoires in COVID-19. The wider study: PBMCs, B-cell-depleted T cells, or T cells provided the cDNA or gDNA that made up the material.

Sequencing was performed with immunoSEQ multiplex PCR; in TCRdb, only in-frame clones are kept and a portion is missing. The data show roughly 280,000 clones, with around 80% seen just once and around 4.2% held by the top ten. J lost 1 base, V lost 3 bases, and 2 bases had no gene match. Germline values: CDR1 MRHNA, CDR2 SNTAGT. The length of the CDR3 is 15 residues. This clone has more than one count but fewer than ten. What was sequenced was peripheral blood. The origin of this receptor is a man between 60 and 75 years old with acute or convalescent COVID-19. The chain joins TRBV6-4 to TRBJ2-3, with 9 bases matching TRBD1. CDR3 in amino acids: CASSEGDRGTDTQYF. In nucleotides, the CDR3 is TGTGCCAGCAGTGAGGGGGACAGGGGCACAGATACGCAGTATTTT.